One and the same sample provided the 18 T cell receptor beta chains below, sequenced in a study of cytomegalovirus exposure and HLA in healthy donors. With 60 Vbeta and 13 Jbeta primers, the PCR was carried out. Here immunoSEQ multiplex PCR was the method, and the copy in TCRdb shows in-frame clones only, minus some. The table has 180,000 or so clones, over 65% seen once. The source material was PBMCs. These receptors all come from a man aged 18 to 29 in good health and CMV-seronegative.

This clone has a handful of counts. The rearrangement uses TRBV6-5 and TRBJ2-7; D perhaps matches TRBD1 (6 bases). CDR3 length: 12 amino acids. With 8 bases removed from V and 4 bases from J, the gap between germline ends came to 12 bases. In germline, CDR1 is MNHEY, CDR2 SVGAGI. The CDR3 protein is CASGGRAYEQYF. CDR3 DNA: TGTGCCAGCGGGGGCAGAGCATACGAGCAGTACTTC.

This chain connects TRBV4-3 to TRBJ2-3; 8 bases match TRBD1. Per germline, CDR1 LGHNA and CDR2 YSLEER. The CDR3 has 15 amino acids. V was pared by 2 bases and J by 6 bases, with 7 bases of the junction left unmatched. The DNA for the CDR3 is TGCGCCAGCAGCCAATCAGGACAGGGTAGGGATACGCAGTATTTT. Residues: CASSQSGQGRDTQYF.

The CDR3 reads CAWSVPQGARTNEKLFF. In DNA form, the CDR3 reads TGTGCCTGGAGTGTACCCCAGGGGGCAAGGACTAATGAAAAACTGTTTTTT. The V call is TRBV30, the J call TRBJ1-4; 8 bases fit TRBD1. Trimming cost V 0 bases and J 2 bases; bases outside gene matches: 8. This CDR3 is built from 17 residues. Germline assignment: CDR1 GTSNPN and CDR2 SVGIG (reference sequence).

As to this clone: One junction end does not reproduce the germline sequence, and a read error may be involved. The chain couples TRBV7-7 to TRBJ2-7; TRBD1 aligns across 7 bases. The CDR3 length is 14 residues. The germline V gene encodes CDR1 SSHAT and CDR2 FNYEAQ (reference sequence). CDR3 residues: CASSFRDRGDEQYF. The DNA for the CDR3 is TGTGCTAGCAGCTTCCGGGACAGAGGTGACGAGCAGTACTTC.

Only a few counts were recorded for this clone. V is TRBV19 and J is TRBJ1-2, with D uncertain. Germline CDR1 and CDR2: LNHDA and SQIVND (reference sequence). The CDR3 length is 15 residues. The V and J ends lost 6 bases and 6 bases respectively, with 20 bases between them. CDR3 DNA sequence: TGTGCCAGTAGATCATCAGACTCCCGGGTTGATGGCTACACCTTC. This sequence encodes CASRSSDSRVDGYTF.

This sequence joins TRBV7-6 and TRBJ2-5, with TRBD1 identical over 7 bases. The J call may be faulty, since TRBJ2-7 better matches the DNA end. The CDR3 is made up of 14 amino acids. Germline values: CDR1 SGHVS, CDR2 FNYEAQ. CDR3 sequence reads: CASSETGLNYEQYF. CDR3 nucleotide sequence: TGTGCCAGCAGCGAGACAGGGCTGAACTACGAGCAGTACTTC.

The J gene is TRBJ1-2, the V gene TRBV5-8; D may be TRBD1 (6 bases). This CDR3 comprises 17 residues. Germline assignment: CDR1 SGHTS and CDR2 YDEGEE. With 4 bases removed from V and 0 bases from J, the gap between germline ends came to 19 bases. The CDR3 sequence is CASSSPGQGRSNYGYTF. The CDR3, as DNA: TGTGCCAGCAGCAGTCCGGGACAAGGACGGTCTAACTATGGCTACACCTTC.

This clone has a single count. This chain connects TRBV7-2 to TRBJ2-3; D might be TRBD2 (6 bases). Trimming took 1 base from V and 1 from J, leaving 12 bases between them. In germline, CDR1 is SGHTA, CDR2 FQGNSA. The CDR3 consists of 16 residues. The CDR3 DNA reads as TGTGCCAGCAGCTTAGAGAGGCGGGGAGGCACAGATACGCAGTATTTT. This encodes CASSLERRGGTDTQYF. Filled out from reference TRBV7-2 and TRBJ2-3, the complete variable domain reads GAGVSQSPSNKVTEKGKDVELRCDPISGHTALYWYRQSLGQGLEFLIYFQGNSAPDKSGLPSDRFSAERTGGSVSTLTIQRTQQEDSAVYLCASSLERRGGTDTQYFGPGTRLTVL.

V usage is TRBV18 and J usage is TRBJ2-2; maybe TRBD1 (7 bases). CDR3 length: 16 amino acids. The germline CDR1 and CDR2 sequences are KGHSH and LQKENI. Deletions cut 3 bases from V and 5 bases from J, with 16 bases between. CDR3 in amino acids: CASSPPTGRGTGELFF. In DNA form, the CDR3 reads TGTGCCAGCTCACCCCCGACAGGGCGGGGTACCGGGGAGCTGTTTTTT.

The DNA for the CDR3 is TGTGCCAGCAGCTTGGGGACTAGCGGGGCCACCGGGGAGCTGTTTTTT. Its protein product is CASSLGTSGATGELFF. The V gene is TRBV5-5, the J gene TRBJ2-2; TRBD2 agrees at 12 bases. Germline-derived CDR1 and CDR2 are SGHKS and YYEKEE (reference sequence). With 0 bases clipped from V and 4 bases from J, the junction kept 1 base outside the gene matches. The CDR3 has 16 residues. Full variable domain (remainder filled in from reference TRBV5-5 and TRBJ2-2): DAGVTQSPTHLIKTRGQQVTLRCSPISGHKSVSWYQQVLGQGPQFIFQYYEKEERGRGNFPDRFSARQFPNYSSELNVNALLLGDSALYLCASSLGTSGATGELFFGEGSRLTVL.

The J gene is TRBJ2-7, the V gene TRBV7-2; D call uncertain. Germline lookup yields CDR1 SGHTA and CDR2 FQGNSA. Deletions cut 3 bases from V and 3 bases from J, with 9 bases between. The CDR3 has 13 amino acids. CDR3 sequence: CASSFWRNYEQYF. The CDR3 DNA reads TGTGCCAGCAGCTTTTGGCGGAACTACGAGCAGTACTTC.

This chain joins TRBV9 and TRBJ1-4, with D tentatively TRBD1 (6 bases). The CDR3 consists of 13 residues. Per the germline V gene, CDR1 is SGDLS and CDR2 is YYNGEE. Trimming removed 4 bases from V and 10 bases from J, with 14 bases in between. CDR3 loop: CASSFRTEGKLFF. CDR3 bases: TGTGCCAGCAGCTTTCGGACAGAAGGAAAACTGTTTTTT.

This clone was counted a few times. The V gene is TRBV7-2, the J gene TRBJ2-4; TRBD2 matches at 9 bases. With V trimmed by 2 bases and J by 3 bases, 8 bases remained unmatched. The CDR3 loop spans 17 amino acids. Germline V gene sequence: CDR1 SGHTA, CDR2 FQGNSA. This chain's CDR3 is CASSLRGGGAVKNIQYF. The CDR3 DNA sequence: TGTGCCAGCAGCTTAAGAGGCGGGGGGGCGGTCAAAAACATTCAGTACTTC.

This clone came up a few times. The V call is TRBV9, the J call TRBJ2-4; D perhaps matches TRBD1 (6 bases). The CDR3 extends over 14 amino acids. Germline assignment: CDR1 SGDLS and CDR2 YYNGEE. V dropped 0 bases and J dropped 8 bases, with 12 bases sitting between them. CDR3 residues: CASSVGGAGDIQYF. CDR3 sequence (DNA): TGTGCCAGCAGCGTAGGGGGCGCAGGGGACATTCAGTACTTC.

This clone was counted a single time. The chain is built from TRBV4-2 and TRBJ2-1; 10 bases are a match to TRBD2. Germline loops: CDR1 LGHNA, CDR2 YNFKEQ. The CDR3 consists of 18 residues. V lost 1 base to trimming and J lost 1 base; unmatched junction nucleotides: 7. The CDR3 DNA follows: TGTGCCAGCAGCCAAGCTGCGACTAGCGGGCGTTCCTACAATGAGCAGTTCTTC. Protein sequence: CASSQAATSGRSYNEQFF.

This clone was seen more than once but under ten times. The V gene is TRBV5-4, the J gene TRBJ1-4; 7 nucleotides match TRBD1. Per the germline V gene, CDR1 is SGHNT and CDR2 is YYREEE (reference sequence). The CDR3 has 14 residues. J gave up 4 bases and V 3 bases, and 3 bases lay outside the gene matches. CDR3 in DNA: TGTGCCAGCAGCTGGGACAGTGATAATGAAAAACTGTTTTTT. Its protein is CASSWDSDNEKLFF.

This chain links TRBV6-6 with TRBJ2-1; D might be TRBD2 (7 bases). The CDR3 spans 16 residues. The germline CDR1 and CDR2 sequences are MNHNY and SVGAGI (reference sequence). V was shortened by 2 bases and J by 5 bases, with 16 bases between the two germline ends. The DNA for the CDR3 is TGTGCCAGCAGTTACCGGGCGGGCGGGGGCAACAATGAGCAGTTCTTC. Amino acid sequence: CASSYRAGGGNNEQFF.

Only a few counts were recorded for this clone. The rearrangement uses TRBV7-2 and TRBJ2-5; 8 bases are shared with TRBD1. The CDR3 loop spans 16 amino acids. The trim removed 4 bases at V and 5 bases at J, leaving 12 bases unmatched. Germline CDR1 and CDR2: SGHTA and FQGNSA. The CDR3 is CASSSHRQGKKETQYF. The DNA of the CDR3 is TGTGCCAGCAGCTCGCACCGACAGGGGAAAAAGGAGACCCAGTACTTC.